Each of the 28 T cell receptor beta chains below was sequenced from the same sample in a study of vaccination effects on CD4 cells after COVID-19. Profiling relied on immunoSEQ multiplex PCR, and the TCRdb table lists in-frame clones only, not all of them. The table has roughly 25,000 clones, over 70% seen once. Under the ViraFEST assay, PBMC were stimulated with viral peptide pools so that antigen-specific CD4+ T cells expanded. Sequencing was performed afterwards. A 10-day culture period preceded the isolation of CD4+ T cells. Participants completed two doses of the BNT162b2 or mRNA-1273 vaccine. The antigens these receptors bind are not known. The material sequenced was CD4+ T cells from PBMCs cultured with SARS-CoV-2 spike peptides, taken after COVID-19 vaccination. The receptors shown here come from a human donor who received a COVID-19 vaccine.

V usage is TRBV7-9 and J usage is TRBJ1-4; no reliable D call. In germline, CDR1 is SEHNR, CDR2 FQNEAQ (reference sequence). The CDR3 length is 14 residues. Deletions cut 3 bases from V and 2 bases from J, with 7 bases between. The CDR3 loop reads CASSLRQTNEKLFF. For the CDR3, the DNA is TGTGCCAGCAGCTTGCGCCAGACTAATGAAAAACTGTTTTTT.

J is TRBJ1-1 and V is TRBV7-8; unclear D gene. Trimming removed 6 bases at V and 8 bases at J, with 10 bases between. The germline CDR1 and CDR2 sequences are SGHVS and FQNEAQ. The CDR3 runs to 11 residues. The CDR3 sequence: CASSGGSEAFF. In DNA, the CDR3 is TGTGCCAGCAGTGGCGGCAGCGAAGCTTTCTTT.

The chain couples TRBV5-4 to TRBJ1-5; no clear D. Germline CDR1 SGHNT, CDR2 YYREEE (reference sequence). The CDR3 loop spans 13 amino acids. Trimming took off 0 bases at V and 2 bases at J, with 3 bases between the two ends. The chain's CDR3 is CASSLDGNQPQHF. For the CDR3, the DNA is TGTGCCAGCAGCTTGGACGGCAATCAGCCCCAGCATTTT.

The CDR3 here is CASTHGTSGSPYEQYF. CDR3 bases: TGTGCCAGTACACATGGGACTAGCGGGAGTCCCTACGAGCAGTACTTC. The gene calls are TRBV19 and TRBJ2-7; 14 bases match TRBD2. The CDR3 is made up of 16 amino acids. Germline CDR1 LNHDA, CDR2 SQIVND (reference sequence). V dropped 7 bases and J dropped 2; count of bases not matched to a gene: 7.

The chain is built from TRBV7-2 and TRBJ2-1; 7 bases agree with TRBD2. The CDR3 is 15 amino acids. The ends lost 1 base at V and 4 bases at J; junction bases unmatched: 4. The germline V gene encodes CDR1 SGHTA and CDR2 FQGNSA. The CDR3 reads CASSLGGGKYNEQFF. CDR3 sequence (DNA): TGTGCCAGCAGCTTAGGGGGGGGGAAATACAATGAGCAGTTCTTC.

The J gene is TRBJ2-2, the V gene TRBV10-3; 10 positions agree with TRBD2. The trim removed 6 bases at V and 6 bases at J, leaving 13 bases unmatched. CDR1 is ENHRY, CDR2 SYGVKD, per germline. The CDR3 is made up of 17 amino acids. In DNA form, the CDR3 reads TGTGCCATCAGGGGCCAGAGCGGGAGGGCCAGTCCCGGGGAGCTGTTTTTT. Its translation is CAIRGQSGRASPGELFF.

In DNA form, the CDR3 reads TGTGCCAGCTCACCACAGTTTAATGAAGCTAACTATGGCTACACCTTC. Encoded protein: CASSPQFNEANYGYTF. The rearrangement links TRBV18 to TRBJ1-2; no clear D. Germline V gene sequence: CDR1 KGHSH, CDR2 LQKENI. Trimming cost V 1 base and J 0 bases, with 12 bases left between them. The CDR3 has 16 amino acids.

The CDR3 DNA sequence: TGCAGCGTTCGGGACGGAGGTGAAGCTTTCTTT. It codes for CSVRDGGEAFF. The chain employs TRBV29-1 and TRBJ1-1; D might be TRBD1 (5 bases). The CDR3 contains 11 residues. From germline, CDR1 is SQVTM and CDR2 ANQGSEA. V shed 5 bases and J shed 7 bases, with 11 bases lying between them.

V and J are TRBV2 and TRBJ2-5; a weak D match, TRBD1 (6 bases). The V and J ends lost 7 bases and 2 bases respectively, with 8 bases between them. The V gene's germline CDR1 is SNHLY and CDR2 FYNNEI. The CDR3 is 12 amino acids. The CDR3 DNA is TGTGCCAGCACTACAGGGCAAGAGACCCAGTACTTC. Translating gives CASTTGQETQYF.

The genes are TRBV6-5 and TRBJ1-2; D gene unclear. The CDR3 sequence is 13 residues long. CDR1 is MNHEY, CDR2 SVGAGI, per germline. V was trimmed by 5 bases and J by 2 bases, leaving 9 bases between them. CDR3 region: CASSMVRNYGYTF. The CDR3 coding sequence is TGTGCCAGCAGTATGGTTCGGAACTATGGCTACACCTTC.

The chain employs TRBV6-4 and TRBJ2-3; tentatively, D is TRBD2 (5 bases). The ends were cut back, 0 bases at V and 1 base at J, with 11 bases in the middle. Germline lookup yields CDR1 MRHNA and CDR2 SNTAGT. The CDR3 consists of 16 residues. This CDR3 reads CASSDSLGGGTDTQYF. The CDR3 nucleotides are TGTGCCAGCAGTGACTCGCTAGGAGGTGGCACAGATACGCAGTATTTT.

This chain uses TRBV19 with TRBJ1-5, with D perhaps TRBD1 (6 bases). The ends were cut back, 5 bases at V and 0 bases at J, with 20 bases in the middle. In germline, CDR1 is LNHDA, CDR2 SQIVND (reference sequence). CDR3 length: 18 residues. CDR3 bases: TGTGCCAGTAGTTTTATCCAGGGGAGAAGGTATAGCAATCAGCCCCAGCATTTT. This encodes CASSFIQGRRYSNQPQHF.

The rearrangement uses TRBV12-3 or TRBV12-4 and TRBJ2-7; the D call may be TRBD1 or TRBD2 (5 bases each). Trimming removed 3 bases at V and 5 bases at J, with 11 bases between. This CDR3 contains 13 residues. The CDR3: CASSLRGPDEQYF. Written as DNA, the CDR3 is TGTGCCAGCAGTTTGAGGGGTCCCGACGAGCAGTACTTC.

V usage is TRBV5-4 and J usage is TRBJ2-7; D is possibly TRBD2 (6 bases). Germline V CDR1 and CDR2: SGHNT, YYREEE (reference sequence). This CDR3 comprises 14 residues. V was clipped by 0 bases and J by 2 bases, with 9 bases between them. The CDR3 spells CASSLGRATYEQYF. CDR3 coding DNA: TGTGCCAGCAGCTTGGGGAGGGCGACCTACGAGCAGTACTTC.

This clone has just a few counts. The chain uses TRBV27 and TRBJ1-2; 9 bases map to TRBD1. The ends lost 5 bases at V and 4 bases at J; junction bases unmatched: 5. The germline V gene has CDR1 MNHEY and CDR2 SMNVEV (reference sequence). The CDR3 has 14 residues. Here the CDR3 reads CASSGTGSGYGYTF. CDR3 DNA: TGTGCCAGCAGTGGGACAGGGTCTGGCTATGGCTACACCTTC.

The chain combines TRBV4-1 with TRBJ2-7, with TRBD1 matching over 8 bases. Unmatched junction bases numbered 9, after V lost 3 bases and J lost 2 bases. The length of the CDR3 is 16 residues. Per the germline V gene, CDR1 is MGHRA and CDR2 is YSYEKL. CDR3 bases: TGCGCCAGCAGCCAGCAATCCGGGACAGGCACCTACGAGCAGTACTTC. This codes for CASSQQSGTGTYEQYF.

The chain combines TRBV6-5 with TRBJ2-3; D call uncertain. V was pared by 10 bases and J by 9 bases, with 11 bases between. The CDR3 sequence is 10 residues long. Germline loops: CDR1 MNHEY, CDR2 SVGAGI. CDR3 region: CAILDGTQYF. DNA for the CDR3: TGTGCCATTCTAGACGGGACGCAGTATTTT.

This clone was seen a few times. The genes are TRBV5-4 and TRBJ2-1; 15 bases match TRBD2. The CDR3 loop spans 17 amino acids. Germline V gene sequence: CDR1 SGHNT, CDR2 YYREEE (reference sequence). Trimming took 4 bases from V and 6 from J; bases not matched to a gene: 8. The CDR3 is CASSRPGLAGGGNEQFF. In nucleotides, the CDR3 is TGTGCCAGCAGCAGACCGGGACTAGCGGGAGGCGGCAATGAGCAGTTCTTC.

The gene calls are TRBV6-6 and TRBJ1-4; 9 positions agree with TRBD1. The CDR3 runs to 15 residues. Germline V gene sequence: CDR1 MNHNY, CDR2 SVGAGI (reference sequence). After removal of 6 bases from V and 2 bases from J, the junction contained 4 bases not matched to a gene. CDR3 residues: CASSGQGNTNEKLFF. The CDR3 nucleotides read TGTGCCAGCAGCGGACAGGGGAACACTAATGAAAAACTGTTTTTT.

CDR3 bases: TGTGCCAGCAGCGCTGGGAAGAATGAAAAACTGTTTTTT. It translates to CASSAGKNEKLFF. The rearrangement joins TRBV3-1 (or the pseudogene TRBV3-2) to TRBJ1-4; no reliable D call. This CDR3 contains 13 residues. Trimming cost V 5 bases and J 5 bases, with 9 bases left between them. The germline CDR1 and CDR2 sequences are LGHDT and YNNKEL (reference sequence).

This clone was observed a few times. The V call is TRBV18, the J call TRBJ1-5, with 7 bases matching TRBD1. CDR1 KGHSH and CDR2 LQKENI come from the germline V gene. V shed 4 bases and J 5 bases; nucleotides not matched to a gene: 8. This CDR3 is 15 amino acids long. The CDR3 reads CASSLPDRKYQPQHF. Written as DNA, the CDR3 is TGTGCCAGCTCACTCCCGGACAGGAAGTATCAGCCCCAGCATTTT.

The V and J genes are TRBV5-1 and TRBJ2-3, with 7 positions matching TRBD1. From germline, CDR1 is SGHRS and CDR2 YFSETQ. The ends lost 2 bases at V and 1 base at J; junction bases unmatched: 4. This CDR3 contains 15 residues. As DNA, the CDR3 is TGCGCCAGCAGCTTATCTGGACAGGGCACAGATACGCAGTATTTT. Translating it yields CASSLSGQGTDTQYF.

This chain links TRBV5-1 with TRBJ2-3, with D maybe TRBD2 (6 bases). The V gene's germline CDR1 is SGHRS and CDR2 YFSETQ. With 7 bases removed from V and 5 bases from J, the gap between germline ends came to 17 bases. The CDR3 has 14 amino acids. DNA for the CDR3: TGCGCCAGCGGCACGGGACTCCTGGGAGATACGCAGTATTTT. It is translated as CASGTGLLGDTQYF.

In nucleotides, the CDR3 is TGTGCCACCAGTGATTCCCCGGACAGGGGAGGAGGCAATGAGCAGTTCTTC. Its translation is CATSDSPDRGGGNEQFF. The rearrangement joins TRBV24-1 to TRBJ2-1; 9 bases fit TRBD1. V was clipped by 2 bases and J by 6 bases; unmatched bases: 10. In germline, CDR1 is KGHDR, CDR2 SFDVKD. CDR3 length: 17 amino acids.

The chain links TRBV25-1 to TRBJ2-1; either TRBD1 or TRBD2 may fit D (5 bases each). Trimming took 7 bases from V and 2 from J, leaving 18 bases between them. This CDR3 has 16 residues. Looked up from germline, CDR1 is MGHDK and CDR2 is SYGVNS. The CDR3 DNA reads TGTGCCAGCACCGCTAGGGACGGGGTTGCCTACAATGAGCAGTTCTTC. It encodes CASTARDGVAYNEQFF.

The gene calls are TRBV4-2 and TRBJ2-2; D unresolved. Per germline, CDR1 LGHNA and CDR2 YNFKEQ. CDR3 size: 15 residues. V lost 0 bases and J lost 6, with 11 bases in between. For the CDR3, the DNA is TGTGCCAGCAGCCAAGATTTAAATCAAGCCGGGGAGCTGTTTTTT. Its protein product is CASSQDLNQAGELFF.

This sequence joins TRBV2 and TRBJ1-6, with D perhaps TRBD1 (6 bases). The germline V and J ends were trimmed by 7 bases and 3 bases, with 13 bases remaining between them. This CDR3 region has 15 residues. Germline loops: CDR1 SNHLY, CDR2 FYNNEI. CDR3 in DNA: TGTGCCAGCACCCTTGGACAGAGCTATAATTCACCCCTCCACTTT. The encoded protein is CASTLGQSYNSPLHF.

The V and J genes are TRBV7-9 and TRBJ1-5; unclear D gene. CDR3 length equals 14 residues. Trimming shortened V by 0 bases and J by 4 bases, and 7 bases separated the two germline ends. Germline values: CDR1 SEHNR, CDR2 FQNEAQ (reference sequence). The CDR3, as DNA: TGTGCCAGCAGCTTAGCGCGGGGAAATCAGCCCCAGCATTTT. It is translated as CASSLARGNQPQHF. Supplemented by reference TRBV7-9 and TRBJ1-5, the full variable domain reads DTGVSQNPRHKITKRGQNVTFRCDPISEHNRLYWYRQTLGQGPEFLTYFQNEAQLEKSRLLSDRFSAERPKGSFSTLEIQRTEQGDSAMYLCASSLARGNQPQHFGDGTRLSIL.